A selection of T cell receptor beta chains follows, all from one sample in a study of tumor-infiltrating lymphocytes in primary liver carcinoma. Using its own MiXCR run on the multiplex PCR reads, TCRdb lists one record per CDR3 protein. The sample holds almost 200,000 distinct CDR3 sequences, roughly two thirds seen once. Input material: peripheral blood. The receptors were sampled from a woman aged 55-75 years with primary liver carcinoma and hepatitis B virus infection. CDR3s include the opening cysteine and the closing phenylalanine or tryptophan. Each record gives: clone size, J gene, D gene, V gene, CDR3 protein, CDR3 DNA. D genes are given only for firm matches. Size is omitted from some rows. Given values are once, few, many or a class for expanded clones.

>NA|TRBJ2-1|NA|TRBV11-2
CASSRSLEQFF
TGTGCCAGCAGCCGCTCCCTTGAGCAGTTCTTC
>once|TRBJ2-7|TRBD1|TRBV5-1
CASSSEQGAAYEQYF
TGCGCCAGCAGCAGTGAACAGGGGGCGGCCTACGAGCAGTACTTC
>few|TRBJ2-7|NA|TRBV4-2
CASSQEGAGAYEQYF
TGTGCCAGCAGCCAAGAGGGGGCGGGGGCCTACGAGCAGTACTTC
>NA|TRBJ1-2|TRBD1|TRBV28
CASSPLRDRGYDYTF
TGTGCCAGCAGTCCTCTCCGGGACAGGGGCTATGACTACACCTTC
>many|TRBJ2-3|TRBD1|TRBV29-1
CSVGQATDTQYF
TGCAGCGTAGGACAGGCCACAGATACGCAGTATTTT
>many|TRBJ1-5|NA|TRBV6-1
CASSVGQPNQPQHF
TGTGCCAGCAGTGTGGGCCAGCCAAATCAGCCCCAGCATTTT
>NA|TRBJ2-7|NA|TRBV11-2
CASSSRGTSWRSDEQYF
TGTGCCAGCAGCTCTAGGGGCACTAGCTGGAGGTCAGACGAGCAGTACTTC
>NA|TRBJ2-2|TRBD2|TRBV11-3
CACTSGLTGGPGGELFF
TGTGCCTGCACCTCGGGACTAACGGGAGGGCCCGGCGGGGAGCTGTTTTTT
>NA|TRBJ2-1|TRBD2|TRBV6-6
CASSSRLAGGRSYNEQFF
TGTGCCAGCAGCTCCCGACTAGCGGGAGGACGCTCCTACAATGAGCAGTTCTTC
>many|TRBJ2-1|NA|TRBV10-3
CAVRDVANEQFF
TGTGCCGTCCGGGACGTAGCAAATGAGCAGTTCTTC
>NA|TRBJ2-6|NA|TRBV11-2
CASSSVLAPTSGANVLPF
TGTGCCAGCAGCTCAGTGCTAGCGCCGACCTCTGGGGCCAACGTCCTGCCTTTC
>many|TRBJ2-7|NA|TRBV6-1
CASTHRDSFSYEQYF
TGTGCCAGCACCCACCGGGACTCGTTCTCCTACGAGCAGTACTTC
>few|TRBJ1-6|NA|TRBV14
CASSQVIQGGWNSPLHF
TGTGCCAGCAGCCAAGTAATTCAGGGAGGTTGGAATTCACCCCTCCACTTT
>NA|TRBJ2-7|TRBD1|TRBV11-2
CASSPDRTGSYEQYF
TGTGCCAGCAGCCCCGACCGGACAGGGTCCTACGAGCAATACTTC
>many|TRBJ2-1|TRBD2|TRBV11-2
CASSLGGSGSYNEQFF
TGTGCCAGCAGCTTAGGCGGTAGCGGGTCCTACAATGAGCAGTTCTTC
>NA|TRBJ2-3|TRBD2|TRBV20-1
CSARTTSGSADTQYF
TGCAGTGCTAGAACCACTAGCGGGAGTGCAGATACGCAGTATTTT
>once|TRBJ2-7|NA|TRBV11-3
CASTYGDGPFNPCEQYF
TGTGCCAGCACTTATGGGGACGGACCATTCAACCCCTGCGAGCAGTACTTC
>NA|TRBJ2-1|TRBD2|TRBV28
CAGSLGSGSKHEQFF
TGTGCCGGCAGTTTAGGTAGCGGGAGTAAACATGAGCAGTTCTTC
>NA|TRBJ2-1|TRBD2|TRBV10-1
CASSAVAGVSYNEQFF
TGCGCCAGCAGTGCAGTCGCGGGAGTAAGCTACAATGAGCAGTTCTTC
>NA|TRBJ2-3|TRBD1|TRBV23-1
CASRATGDSSADTQYF
TGCGCCAGCAGAGCGACAGGGGACTCCTCCGCAGATACGCAGTATTTT
>NA|TRBJ2-1|NA|TRBV11-2
CVSSPGTSSYNEQSF
TGTGTCAGCAGCCCGGGGACAAGCTCCTACAATGAGCAGTCCTTC
>NA|TRBJ2-1|TRBD1|TRBV11-2
CTNRRQGPSYNEQFF
TGTACCAACAGGCGACAGGGACCCTCCTACAATGAGCAGTTCTTC
>NA|TRBJ2-7|TRBD1|TRBV6-5
CAISYPGQVGEQYF
TGTGCCATCAGTTACCCGGGACAGGTTGGCGAGCAGTACTTC
>NA|TRBJ1-2|TRBD1|TRBV11-2
CASNRTRDIAGGKHYGYTF
TGTGCTAGCAACCGTACCCGGGACATCGCAGGGGGTAAACACTATGGGTACACCTTC
>NA|TRBJ1-1|NA|TRBV28
CASSHLTLGQSEAFF
TGTGCCAGCAGTCACCTAACTCTCGGACAGTCTGAAGCTTTCTTT
>few|TRBJ1-1|TRBD1|TRBV4-2
CASSPRDRTTEAFF
TGTGCCAGCAGCCCCCGGGACAGAACAACTGAAGCTTTCTTT
>NA|TRBJ1-3|NA|TRBV6-5
CASSYGRSSGKTIYF
TGTGCCAGCAGTTACGGGAGGAGCTCTGGAAAGACAATATATTTT